The entry below describes one T cell receptor (beta chain). A Seattle source enrolled patients during active infection and followed them longitudinally. Some clones are missing from TCRdb's copy, which holds only in-frame ones; the method was immunoSEQ multiplex PCR. Found here are 70,000 to 100,000 clones, 70% to 90% of them singletons; the top ten hold around 2.9%. This sample was included in a study of blood T cell repertoires in COVID-19. The CDR3 contains 13 residues. Germline V gene lookup returns CDR1 MNHEY and CDR2 SVGAGI. Trimming cost V 6 bases and J 7 bases; bases outside gene matches: 5. The source is a man aged 50-59 years with COVID-19, enrolled during active disease. Sequencing was performed on peripheral blood. The chain is built from TRBV6-5 and TRBJ1-4; the match to TRBD1 covers 7 bases. In DNA, the CDR3 is TGTGCCAGCAGACGACAGGGAAGTGAAAAACTGTTTTTT. It codes for CASRRQGSEKLFF.